This T cell receptor beta chain is from a study of blood T cell repertoires in COVID-19. Whole-study context: From T cells, B-cell-depleted T cells, or PBMCs came the material, which was cDNA or gDNA.

Per the study methods: From reference gene primer amplification, estimates of nucleated cell counts were derived. Clones were sequenced by immunoSEQ multiplex PCR, and TCRdb holds only the in-frame ones, with some missing. For V, J and clone size, that table is used; D and trimming come from the DNA. This table has some 140,000 clones, more than 60% appearing once. Germline V CDR1 and CDR2: MDHEN, SYDVKM. The V end was cut by 5 bases, the J end by 0 bases, with 13 bases between. The CDR3 has 15 residues. The gene calls are TRBV28 and TRBJ1-1; D possibly corresponds to TRBD1 (6 bases). The specimen sequenced was peripheral blood. The sequence was obtained from a man at least 80 years old with acute or convalescent COVID-19. CDR3 DNA sequence: TGTGCCAGCAGTCCAGCAGGGGATATGAACACTGAAGCTTTCTTT. It yields the protein CASSPAGDMNTEAFF.